Presented here are 12 T cell receptor beta chains from one specimen sequenced in a study of T-cell reconstitution after alpha-beta-depleted transplantation in children (dated by TCRdb to between 2015 and 2016). Receptor amplification or capture employed PCR. Sequencing was performed on an Illumina HiSeq 2500. Molecular barcoding was employed in the preparation of TCR libraries, with unique molecular identifiers being used to normalize TCRbeta repertoire quantification. The public reads were reprocessed in TCRdb via fastp at Q25 and MiXCR, keeping in-frame beta chains. Each entry is one CDR3 protein sequence, shown with its most common DNA and genes. The sample profile shows some 640,000 distinct CDR3 sequences; around a sixth of them were found once. Approximately 1% of the sample lies in the top ten. The sample here was PBMCs from the stem cell graft donor, taken from the stem cell graft. Receptors originate from a human donor who donated a stem cell graft to a child with acute myeloid leukemia.

This clonotype appeared many times. The chain carries TRBV6-1 and TRBJ1-1; 8 bases match TRBD1. The ends lost 6 bases at V and 5 bases at J; junction bases unmatched: 5. Germline CDR1 MNHNS, CDR2 SASEGT. The CDR3 extends over 13 amino acids. CDR3 loop: CASSWTGFTEAFF. The CDR3 DNA follows: TGTGCCAGCAGCTGGACAGGGTTTACTGAAGCTTTCTTT.

This clonotype appeared many times. The V gene is TRBV20-1, the J gene TRBJ1-5, with TRBD1 matching over 8 bases. J was trimmed by 5 bases and V by 4 bases; bases with no gene match: 7. The length of the CDR3 is 14 residues. The germline CDR1 and CDR2 sequences are DFQATT and SNEGSKA (reference sequence). CDR3: CSAKTDRADQPQHF. The CDR3 nucleotides read TGCAGTGCTAAAACGGACAGGGCCGATCAGCCCCAGCATTTT.

Points on this clonotype: A read error may be the cause here, since a much bigger clone is one base away. V gene TRBV20-1 combines with J gene TRBJ1-1, with a weak D call TRBD1 (5 bases). Germline values: CDR1 DFQATT, CDR2 SNEGSKA (reference sequence). The CDR3 extends over 17 amino acids. The CDR3 nucleotides are TGCAGTGCTAGAGTCCCCCGGGACGGTAATATGAACACTGAAGCTTACTTT. Its translation: CSARVPRDGNMNTEAYF.

The sample holds many counts of this clonotype. The rearrangement links TRBV20-1 to TRBJ2-7; maybe TRBD1 (6 bases). CDR3 size: 13 residues. V was clipped by 4 bases and J by 7 bases, with 17 bases between them. CDR1 and CDR2 from the germline V gene are DFQATT and SNEGSKA (reference sequence). CDR3 protein: CSANRVTGLEQYV. The CDR3 DNA follows: TGCAGTGCTAATCGGGTGACAGGACTTGAGCAGTACGTC.

This clonotype occurred many times. V is TRBV5-6 and J is TRBJ2-7, with unresolved D. Germline V gene lookup returns CDR1 SGHDT and CDR2 YYEEEE. The CDR3 is made up of 14 amino acids. V was shortened by 0 bases and J by 4 bases, with 11 bases between the two germline ends. CDR3 in DNA: TGTGCCAGCAGCTTGGGACGCTCTCGTTACGAGCAGTACGTC. Translation: CASSLGRSRYEQYV.

The table lists this clonotype with a few counts. The chain employs TRBV4-3 and TRBJ2-3; 13 positions agree with TRBD2. Germline trimming cut 3 bases from V and 5 bases from J; bases unmatched to any gene: 14. The CDR3 is 19 residues long. The germline V gene has CDR1 LGHNA and CDR2 YSLEER. The CDR3 protein is CASSHSPGLAGREGDTQYF. The DNA for the CDR3 is TGCGCCAGCAGCCACTCCCCGGGACTAGCGGGGCGTGAGGGAGATACGCAGTATTTT.

This clonotype was counted many times. This chain uses TRBV12-3 or TRBV12-4 with TRBJ1-5; no clear D. Trimming removed 8 bases at V and 0 bases at J, with 8 bases between. The CDR3 totals 13 residues. CDR3 loop: CASASNSNQPQHF. DNA of the CDR3: TGTGCCAGCGCAAGTAATAGCAATCAGCCCCAGCATTTT.

This chain connects TRBV28 to TRBJ2-1, with TRBD1 as a possible D gene (5 bases). Trimming left V 6 bases short and J 6 bases short, with 18 bases between. The CDR3 covers 15 residues. CDR1 is MDHEN, CDR2 SYDVKM, per germline. The CDR3 reads CASSQPGKESNEQFF. CDR3 DNA sequence: TGTGCCAGCAGCCAACCAGGGAAGGAATCCAATGAGCAGTTCTTC.

The chain recombines TRBV6-1 with TRBJ2-2; tentative D call: TRBD1 (6 bases). This CDR3 comprises 16 residues. CDR1 MNHNS and CDR2 SASEGT come from the germline V gene. V was shortened by 1 base and J by 4 bases, with 13 bases between the two germline ends. The CDR3 reads CASSEGGQRGTGELFF. As DNA, the CDR3 is TGTGCCAGCAGTGAAGGGGGGCAAAGGGGCACCGGGGAGCTGTTTTTT.

This clonotype was recorded many times. The genes are TRBV6-2 or TRBV6-3 and TRBJ2-7, with 8 bases lining up with TRBD1. The CDR3 consists of 13 residues. Looked up from germline, CDR1 is MNHEY and CDR2 is SVGEGT. V was pared by 5 bases and J by 4 bases, with 4 bases of the junction left unmatched. The CDR3 DNA follows: TGTGCCAGCAGTCGGACAGGGATTTACGAGCAGTACTTC. Translated, it gives CASSRTGIYEQYF.

This clonotype appeared many times. V is TRBV7-2 and J is TRBJ1-1; no firm D call. V lost 1 base to trimming and J lost 4 bases, with 10 bases between them. Per germline, CDR1 SGHTA and CDR2 FQGNSA. The CDR3 extends over 14 amino acids. CDR3 bases: TGTGCCAGCAGCTTAGTGAAGAGCAGCACTGAAGCTTTCTTT. Translated: CASSLVKSSTEAFF.

The CDR3 here is CSVLQGLSYEQYF. DNA of the CDR3: TGCAGCGTTCTACAGGGGCTCTCCTACGAGCAGTACTTC. The V call is TRBV29-1, the J call TRBJ2-7; 7 bases are a match to TRBD1. CDR3 size: 13 residues. Germline CDR1 reads SQVTM; CDR2 reads ANQGSEA. V dropped 5 bases and J dropped 0; count of bases not matched to a gene: 4.